This T cell receptor beta chain is from a study of tumor and adjacent non-tumor tissue in lung cancer. RNA was extracted from bulk tissue without any cell sorting. The CDR3 spans 16 residues. V was cut by 3 bases and J by 11 bases, with 25 bases left in between. Germline V gene lookup returns CDR1 DFQATT and CDR2 SNEGSKA (reference sequence). For this clonotype: Just one base apart from a much larger clone, this may be a read error.

Three rounds of nested PCR, following a modified ARM-PCR protocol, produced the TCRbeta library. TCRdb fed the multiplex PCR reads into MiXCR, producing one record per CDR3 protein. Of fewer than 120,000 distinct CDR3 sequences listed, roughly 84% are singletons. The chain carries TRBV20-1 and TRBJ2-2; maybe TRBD2 (7 bases). The sequenced sample was lung tumor tissue. This TCR came from a man in his sixties or seventies with non-small cell lung cancer. The CDR3 is CSASASGGEETGELFF. The CDR3 DNA is TGCAGTGCTAGTGCGTCGGGGGGCGAAGAGACGGGAGAGCTGTTTTTT.